This paragraph reports one TCR beta chain. This clonotype was seen at least ten times. Its specific antigen is unknown. There are no base qualities to consult, and no much larger clone falls within one base. V and J lose 0 bases and 8 bases, and a span of 8 bases separates them. The germline V gene specifies LGHNA as CDR1 and YNFKEQ as CDR2. The CDR3 sequence holds 13 residues, the cysteine and phenylalanine included. Left in the record is the CDR3 DNA by itself, 39 bases read in frame from the first base. The sample comes from a study of Graves' ophthalmopathy and Graves' hyperthyroidism listed by TCRdb under 2018. For context, the study as a whole: Hyperthyroidism was defined as stable when no progression to ophthalmopathy occurred within 18 months of follow-up. The study used TCR beta repertoire signatures to distinguish Graves' ophthalmopathy from Graves' hyperthyroidism and to predict progression to ophthalmopathy. In total, 135 blood samples were TCR-sequenced: 40 to 45 ophthalmopathy, some 75 hyperthyroidism and some 17 hyperthyroidism-to-ophthalmopathy patients. To explore V-J signatures that separate ophthalmopathy from hyperthyroidism, a discovery set of about a hundred patients was enrolled, consisting of about 43 with ophthalmopathy and about 60 with stable hyperthyroidism. An independent validation cohort comprised around 20 hyperthyroidism patients and around 16 patients who later progressed from hyperthyroidism to ophthalmopathy. In roughly six hyperthyroidism patients, T-cell repertoires of thyroid tissue and blood were compared. Following sampling, methimazole starting at 30 mg daily was administered to hyperthyroidism patients, and high-dose intravenous methylprednisolone was administered to ophthalmopathy patients.

TCR beta CDR3 regions were amplified from RNA transcripts for repertoire sequencing. HTBI primers and the Qiagen OneStep RT-PCR kit were used in a first-round RT-PCR, which was followed by a second-round multiplex PCR, size selection and purification. Libraries were sequenced on an Illumina HiSeq2000 using paired-end 100 bp reads. The paper's processing steps were these. SOAPnuke was used to process the reads, throwing out any read that had adapters, had uncalled bases, had a mean Phred below 15, or lacked an exact constant-primer or identifier match. High-quality paired reads were merged with COPE v1.2.5. Each unique nucleotide sequence was treated as a clonotype, and MiTCR v1.1 was used to align the clonotypes to the IMGT TRB V, D and J references. The analysis was limited to V-J combinations with a frequency above 0.0001, which together covered about 99% of the repertoires. For each V-J combination, a TCR clonal expansion and chaos score was defined as F50 clonal expansion divided by the chaos observed in the TCRdist matrix. Features were reduced by Welch's t-statistics and random forest to around 13 V-J combinations, which fed a naive Bayes classifier. Thyroid-blood repertoire similarity was quantified with the Morisita-Horn index. TCRdb reran the public reads through fastp at Q25 and MiXCR, keeping productive beta chains. All rows with the same CDR3 protein become a single entry with the most common DNA and genes. These V and J calls originate from TCRdb's pipeline instead of the authors' own analysis. In all, the sample holds roughly 1.1 million distinct CDR3 sequences, and less than 45% of those were seen once. The ten largest clonotypes hold 11% of the sample.

Study-wide findings and limitations: Sample size was not statistically predetermined, and group allocation was not concealed from the investigators. Most of the expanded thyroid clonotypes with a frequency above 0.001 were also detected in blood, and it was suggested that the thyroid immune response may be reflected by blood repertoires. In validation, the model predicted ophthalmopathy progression with 55% to 71% sensitivity and roughly 78% specificity; some 13 predicted patients were CT-confirmed with GO in a median of 6.5 months. In cross-validation, the 13-signature model distinguished ophthalmopathy from stable hyperthyroidism with nearly 90% sensitivity and around 82% specificity, and in the test set the corresponding values were around 80% and 75%.

Patients with hyperthyroidism were aged 18 to 65 years, had been newly diagnosed, and had a disease duration of less than 2 months. Patients with other autoimmune diseases, uncontrolled infections, pregnancy or lactation were excluded. Diagnosis relied on clinical symptoms, serum thyroxine, TRAb, thyroid ultrasound and orbital computed tomography. Total RNA was extracted with Trizol reagent and quality-checked on an Agilent 2100 Bioanalyzer. The source of this sequence is an adult man with Graves' hyperthyroidism. Specimen: peripheral blood or thyroid tissue (not recorded which). This receptor chain uses TRBV4-2 and TRBJ1-5, with the D gene call left open. The nucleotide sequence is TGTGCCAGCAGCCAAGATCCAACGAAGCCCCAGCATTTT. It translates as CASSQDPTKPQHF.